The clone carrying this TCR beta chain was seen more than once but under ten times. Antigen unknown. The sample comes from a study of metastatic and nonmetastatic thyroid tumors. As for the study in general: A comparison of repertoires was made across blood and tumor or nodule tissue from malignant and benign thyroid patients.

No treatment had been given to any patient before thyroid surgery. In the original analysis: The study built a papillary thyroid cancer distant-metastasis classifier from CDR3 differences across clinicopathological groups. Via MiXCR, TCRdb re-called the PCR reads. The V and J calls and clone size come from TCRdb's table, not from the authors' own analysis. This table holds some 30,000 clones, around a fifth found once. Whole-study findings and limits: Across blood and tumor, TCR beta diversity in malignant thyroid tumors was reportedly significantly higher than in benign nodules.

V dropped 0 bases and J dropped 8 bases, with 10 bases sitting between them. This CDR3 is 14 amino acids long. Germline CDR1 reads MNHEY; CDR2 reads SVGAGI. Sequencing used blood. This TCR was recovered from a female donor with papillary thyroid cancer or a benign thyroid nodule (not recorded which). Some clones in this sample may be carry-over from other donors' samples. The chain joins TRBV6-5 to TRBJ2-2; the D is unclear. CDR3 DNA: TGTGCCAGCAGTTACTCCTTAATCCGAGGGGAGCTGTTTTTT. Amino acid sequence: CASSYSLIRGELFF.